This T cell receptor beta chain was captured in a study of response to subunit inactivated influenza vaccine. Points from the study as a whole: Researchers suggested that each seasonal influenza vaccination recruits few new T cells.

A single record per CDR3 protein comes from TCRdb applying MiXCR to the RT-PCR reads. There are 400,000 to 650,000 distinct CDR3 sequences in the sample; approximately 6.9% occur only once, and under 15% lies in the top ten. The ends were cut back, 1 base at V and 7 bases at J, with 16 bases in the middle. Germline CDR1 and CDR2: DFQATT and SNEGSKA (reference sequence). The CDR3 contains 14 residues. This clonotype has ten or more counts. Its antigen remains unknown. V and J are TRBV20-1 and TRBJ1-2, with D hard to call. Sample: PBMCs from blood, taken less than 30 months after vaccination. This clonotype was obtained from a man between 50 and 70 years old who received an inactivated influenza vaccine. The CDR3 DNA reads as TGCAGTGCTAGAGTCTCTTCAATATCTAGTGGCTACACCTTC. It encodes CSARVSSISSGYTF.